This is a list of T cell receptor beta chains from one sample in a study of shared clonotypes between healthy human individuals. The protocol was immunoSEQ multiplex PCR, while the TCRdb copy is restricted to in-frame clones and leaves out a portion. Of roughly 850,000 clones listed, about 96% are singletons. The material sequenced was naive CD8+ T cells sorted from blood. All receptors come from a man aged 25-45 years in good health. The CDR3 runs from the conserved cysteine through the conserved F or W. Clone sizes are given selectively: once, few, many, or a class where the clone is expanded.

v_gene: TRBV7-9; j_gene: TRBJ2-1; abundance: .; CDR3aa: CASNPPREYYNEQFF
v_gene: TRBV2; j_gene: TRBJ2-5; abundance: .; CDR3aa: CASSDPGLAVGETQYF
v_gene: TRBV28; j_gene: TRBJ1-5; abundance: .; CDR3aa: CASSLFGWGQPQHF
v_gene: TRBV2; j_gene: TRBJ2-3; abundance: .; CDR3aa: CASSRLASDTQYF
v_gene: TRBV7-9; j_gene: TRBJ1-4; abundance: .; CDR3aa: CASTRQGAVDEKLFF
v_gene: TRBV27; j_gene: TRBJ1-2; abundance: .; CDR3aa: CASYSRGSTLGYTF
v_gene: TRBV7-9; j_gene: TRBJ1-2; abundance: .; CDR3aa: CASSLFPGTAPYGYTF
v_gene: TRBV4-3; j_gene: TRBJ2-1; abundance: .; CDR3aa: CASSRGFYNEQFF
v_gene: TRBV27; j_gene: TRBJ2-3; abundance: .; CDR3aa: CASSSGMSGDTQYF
v_gene: TRBV18; j_gene: TRBJ2-7; abundance: once; CDR3aa: CASSPIPGRQTYEQYF
v_gene: TRBV28; j_gene: TRBJ2-1; abundance: .; CDR3aa: CASSPPSGRADEQFF
v_gene: TRBV6-5; j_gene: TRBJ1-1; abundance: once; CDR3aa: CASSYSPRQGPEAFF
v_gene: TRBV4-3; j_gene: TRBJ2-7; abundance: .; CDR3aa: CASSLVRTGSYEQYF
v_gene: TRBV9; j_gene: TRBJ2-5; abundance: .; CDR3aa: CASSEQGTQESQYF
v_gene: TRBV5-4; j_gene: TRBJ2-3; abundance: .; CDR3aa: CASSYGGVPDTQYF
v_gene: TRBV29-1; j_gene: TRBJ2-1; abundance: .; CDR3aa: CSVAGPQPSYNEQFF
v_gene: TRBV10-1; j_gene: TRBJ2-1; abundance: .; CDR3aa: CASSESLAGNEQFF
v_gene: TRBV7-9; j_gene: TRBJ1-3; abundance: .; CDR3aa: CASSRLGGEHSGNTIYF
v_gene: TRBV10-3; j_gene: TRBJ2-7; abundance: .; CDR3aa: CAIRTPLTYEQYF
v_gene: TRBV4-1; j_gene: TRBJ1-5; abundance: once; CDR3aa: CASSQGLNSNQPQHF
v_gene: TRBV7-9; j_gene: TRBJ2-7; abundance: .; CDR3aa: CASSPQRRVPYEQYF
v_gene: TRBV9; j_gene: TRBJ2-3; abundance: .; CDR3aa: CASSVAVSYTDTQYF
v_gene: TRBV5-1; j_gene: TRBJ2-1; abundance: .; CDR3aa: CASSLGVRSYNEQFF
v_gene: TRBV5-1; j_gene: TRBJ1-1; abundance: .; CDR3aa: CASSLGGRGFYTEAFF
v_gene: TRBV2; j_gene: TRBJ2-1; abundance: .; CDR3aa: CATRRAGGPGEQFF
v_gene: TRBV7-9; j_gene: TRBJ2-7; abundance: once; CDR3aa: CASSRPEGYEQYF
v_gene: TRBV5-1; j_gene: TRBJ2-1; abundance: .; CDR3aa: CASSFSGGANEQFF
v_gene: TRBV29-1; j_gene: TRBJ2-1; abundance: .; CDR3aa: CSVLREYNEQFF
v_gene: TRBV5-4; j_gene: TRBJ2-3; abundance: .; CDR3aa: CASSYTGTSVDTQYF
v_gene: TRBV11-2; j_gene: TRBJ1-1; abundance: .; CDR3aa: CASSLAAGAFF
v_gene: TRBV6-6; j_gene: TRBJ1-2; abundance: .; CDR3aa: CASSYSPGGADGYTF
v_gene: TRBV5-1; j_gene: TRBJ2-7; abundance: .; CDR3aa: CASSFRDTYYEQYF
v_gene: TRBV6-1; j_gene: TRBJ2-7; abundance: .; CDR3aa: CASSIFTNYEQYF
v_gene: TRBV27; j_gene: TRBJ2-7; abundance: .; CDR3aa: CASSWVAGGPEQYF
v_gene: TRBV2; j_gene: TRBJ2-7; abundance: .; CDR3aa: CASSGGYEQYF
v_gene: TRBV4-1; j_gene: TRBJ2-7; abundance: .; CDR3aa: CASSPGPGQGIGEQYF
v_gene: TRBV18; j_gene: TRBJ2-7; abundance: .; CDR3aa: CASSRSDRDSTYEQYF
v_gene: TRBV27; j_gene: TRBJ2-7; abundance: .; CDR3aa: CASSYGQRGYEQYF
v_gene: TRBV5-6; j_gene: TRBJ2-7; abundance: once; CDR3aa: CASSRGRTSYEQYF
v_gene: TRBV7-2; j_gene: TRBJ2-2; abundance: .; CDR3aa: CASRSPGSRAGELFF
v_gene: TRBV5-4; j_gene: TRBJ2-1; abundance: .; CDR3aa: CASSLGRADELSSSYNEQFF
v_gene: TRBV6-5; j_gene: TRBJ2-1; abundance: .; CDR3aa: CASTSGVYDEQFF
v_gene: TRBV7-9; j_gene: TRBJ1-4; abundance: .; CDR3aa: CASSRYEKLFF
v_gene: TRBV4-3; j_gene: TRBJ2-4; abundance: .; CDR3aa: CASSQVWDGESLAKNIQYF
v_gene: TRBV7-9; j_gene: TRBJ2-7; abundance: .; CDR3aa: CASSFAGASYEQYF
v_gene: TRBV6-5; j_gene: TRBJ1-2; abundance: .; CDR3aa: CASSPSVLDGYTF
v_gene: TRBV27; j_gene: TRBJ2-7; abundance: .; CDR3aa: CASRRASVFSYEQYF
v_gene: TRBV7-8; j_gene: TRBJ2-3; abundance: .; CDR3aa: CASSLVGLTDTQYF
v_gene: TRBV5-4; j_gene: TRBJ2-7; abundance: .; CDR3aa: CASTRKTGEQYF
v_gene: TRBV4-1; j_gene: TRBJ2-7; abundance: .; CDR3aa: CASSREAGQSYEQYF
v_gene: TRBV11-2; j_gene: TRBJ1-2; abundance: .; CDR3aa: CASSSMVVGYTF
v_gene: TRBV5-1; j_gene: TRBJ2-5; abundance: .; CDR3aa: CASSFDRAETQYF
v_gene: TRBV7-8; j_gene: TRBJ2-7; abundance: .; CDR3aa: CASSFGGGPYEQYF
v_gene: TRBV7-8; j_gene: TRBJ2-1; abundance: .; CDR3aa: CASSLEVTGPNEQFF
v_gene: TRBV27; j_gene: TRBJ2-5; abundance: .; CDR3aa: CASRPRGVLNQETQYF